This TCR beta chain was obtained from a study of immune reconstitution after stem cell transplant in scleroderma (dated by TCRdb to 2016 to 2017). Its CDR3 holds 13 amino acids, cysteine through phenylalanine. Only the CDR3 part of the read is kept: 39 bases, read in frame from the first base. Between the V and J ends, shortened by 0 bases and 8 bases respectively, the junction contains 10 bases. CDR1 and CDR2 (MGHRA, YSYEKL) derive from the germline V gene. By sample share, this clonotype is large (0.1 to 1%). Its antigen is currently not known. Base-call qualities are not available, and no considerably larger clone is one nucleotide away. Receptor amplification or capture employed RT-PCR. The run used an Illumina MiSeq. TCRdb passed the public sequencing reads through fastp at Q25 and MiXCR, retaining productive beta sequences. Rows matching on CDR3 protein sequence are summarized as one entry with the most common DNA and genes. For this sample there are around 2,300 distinct CDR3 sequences; more than 10% appear just once. Together, the top ten hold about 30% of the sample.

Sampling was carried out before or after autologous hematopoietic stem cell transplantation (not recorded which). The V and J genes are TRBV4-1 and TRBJ1-2; the D gene identity is not certain. The sequence came from a female donor with systemic sclerosis. CDR3 sequence: CASSQEGGVGYTF. At the DNA level, the sequence is TGCGCCAGCAGCCAAGAGGGAGGTGTCGGCTACACCTTC.